The entry below gives a single T cell receptor (beta chain) sequence along with its context. This sample is part of a study of blood T cell repertoires in COVID-19. Across the whole study: Spain, Italy and the United States supplied samples that represented acute and convalescent COVID-19. PBMCs, B-cell-depleted T cells, or T cells provided the cDNA or gDNA that made up the material.

The CDR3 is 16 amino acids. V was shortened by 3 bases and J by 0 bases, with 9 bases between the two germline ends. CDR1 is ENHRY and CDR2 is SYGVKD in the germline V gene. In the original workflow: Amplification of reference gene primers provided the estimated nucleated cell counts. Some clones are missing from TCRdb's copy, which holds only in-frame ones; the method was immunoSEQ multiplex PCR. The DNA was the basis for D and trimming; V, J and clone size are from that table. The profile shows roughly 20,000 clones, about 78% of them singletons. Sequencing was carried out using peripheral blood. This receptor was taken from a man aged 60 to 69 with active COVID-19. This chain uses TRBV10-3 with TRBJ1-6; possible D gene TRBD1, 5 bases. CDR3 sequence reads: CAISEGGVSYNSPLHF. CDR3 bases: TGTGCCATCAGTGAAGGAGGGGTCTCCTATAATTCACCCCTCCACTTT.